A selection of T cell receptor beta chains follows, all from one sample in a study of T cell repertoires in cytomegalovirus infection. MiXCR, applied by TCRdb to the reads, yields one record per CDR3 protein. The sample yields roughly 230,000 distinct CDR3 sequences, over 15% seen once. Sequencing was performed on CD8+ T cells from PBMCs. The origin of the receptors is a human donor in good health (CMV status not recorded). Some clones in this sample may be carry-over from other donors' samples. Both conserved end residues are part of each CDR3. D genes are given only for firm matches. Clone size appears in some rows only: once, few, many, or a class for an expanded clone.

D gene	V gene	J gene	clone size	CDR3 DNA	CDR3 protein
TRBD1	TRBV27	TRBJ2-7	many	TGTGCCAGCAGACCCGGGACAGGGGTCCACGAGCAGTACTTC	CASRPGTGVHEQYF
-	TRBV7-9	TRBJ2-2	many	TGTGCCAGCAGCTCCCTTTCGGACACCGGGGAGCTGTTTTTT	CASSSLSDTGELFF
TRBD2	TRBV12-3/TRBV12-4	TRBJ2-5	-	TGTGCCAGCAGTCTGATAGCGGGGGGCCAAGAGACCCAGTACTTC	CASSLIAGGQETQYF
TRBD1	TRBV7-9	TRBJ1-2	-	TGTGCCAGCAGCTCGTGCCTCCAGGGGGCTTATGGCTACACCTTC	CASSSCLQGAYGYTF
-	TRBV27	TRBJ2-1	-	TGTGCCAGCAGTTGGGGGGCCATCTTC	CASSWGAIF
-	TRBV2	TRBJ2-5	few	TGTGCCAGCAGTGCTATGGGAGGTGGGGAGACCCAGTACTTC	CASSAMGGGETQYF
-	TRBV28	TRBJ2-7	few	TGTGCCAGCAGTACCCAAGACAGGACATACGAGCAGTACTTC	CASSTQDRTYEQYF
-	TRBV19	TRBJ2-3	few	TGTGCCAGTAGTATCGCAGATACGCAGTATTTT	CASSIADTQYF
TRBD1	TRBV28	TRBJ2-1	-	TGTGCCAGCACCCCTGACAGGGACCTCCGTCCGCCCCGTCAGTTCTTC	CASTPDRDLRPPRQFF
-	TRBV2	TRBJ2-3	many	TGTGCCAGCAGTGTCCCAGCGCAGTATTTT	CASSVPAQYF
-	TRBV7-9	TRBJ1-1	many	TGTGCCAGCAGCCCCATCAACACTGAAGCTTTCTTT	CASSPINTEAFF
-	TRBV28	TRBJ2-1	-	TGTGCCAGCAGGAAAGCAGGGTTTAGTCTGGGTGAGCAGTTCTTC	CASRKAGFSLGEQFF
-	TRBV6-5	TRBJ2-1	few	TGTGCCAGCAGCCACGACTGGGCAGAGCAGTTCTTC	CASSHDWAEQFF
-	TRBV27	TRBJ2-1	few	TGTGCCAGCAGTTTACGGGGGCGGTTCGAGCAGTTCTTC	CASSLRGRFEQFF
-	TRBV29-1	TRBJ1-3	-	TGCAGCGTTGAATCAGGCAGCTATGGAAACACCATATATTTT	CSVESGSYGNTIYF
TRBD1	TRBV7-8	TRBJ1-1	many	TGTGCCAGCAGCTTAGAAGACACAGGGGGGGAAAACACTGAAGCTTTCTTT	CASSLEDTGGENTEAFF
-	TRBV14	TRBJ1-1	few	TGTGCCAGCAGCTATTGGGGCACTGAAGCTTTCTTT	CASSYWGTEAFF
-	TRBV6-6	TRBJ1-1	many	TGTGCCAGCAGTTACGGTGGGACTGAAGCTTTCTTT	CASSYGGTEAFF
-	TRBV7-2	TRBJ2-3	many	TGTGCCAGCAGCTTAGTTATAGTCAGCACAGATACGCAGTATTTT	CASSLVIVSTDTQYF
-	TRBV2	TRBJ1-2	few	TGTGCCAGCAGGGAGCGAATCTATGGCTACACCTTC	CASRERIYGYTF
-	TRBV5-5	TRBJ2-7	many	TGTGCCAGCAGCGGGAGGGACAGACCCTACGAGCAGTACTTC	CASSGRDRPYEQYF
-	TRBV7-2	TRBJ1-5	many	TGTGCCAGCAGCTTACGAGGGAATGGCAATCAGCCCCAGCATTTT	CASSLRGNGNQPQHF
-	TRBV12-3/TRBV12-4	TRBJ1-2	many	TGTGCCAGCAAAGGTGGCAGGGGCCACGTTGGCTACACCTTC	CASKGGRGHVGYTF
-	TRBV4-1	TRBJ2-1	few	TGCGCCAGCAGTGTCCCGTACAATGAGCAGTTCTTC	CASSVPYNEQFF
-	TRBV7-3	TRBJ1-3	many	TGTGCCAGCAGCTTCCCGGCGTGGAAGTTCAACACCATATATTTT	CASSFPAWKFNTIYF
TRBD1	TRBV11-2	TRBJ1-3	many	TGTGCCAGCGGCTCTCAAGCCGGGACAGGGTTATACGGAAACACCATATATTTT	CASGSQAGTGLYGNTIYF
-	TRBV28	TRBJ2-7	-	TGTGCCAGCAGTGACGAGGGGTGGGCCTCCTACGAGCAGTACTTC	CASSDEGWASYEQYF
-	TRBV7-2	TRBJ2-3	many	TGTGCCACAAACACAGATACGCAGTATTTT	CATNTDTQYF